A single sample gave rise to the 30 T cell receptor beta chains below, sequenced in a study of blood T cell repertoires in COVID-19. Clones were read by immunoSEQ multiplex PCR, and TCRdb kept only the in-frame ones, dropping some. The sample comprises a few hundred thousand clones, 89% of which are singletons, and around 3% rests with the top ten. Sequencing was done on a sample of peripheral blood. Every receptor here comes from a woman aged 25 to 39 with COVID-19, enrolled during active disease.

The sample holds one count of this clone. The rearrangement uses TRBV11-3 and TRBJ2-3; 7 bases agree with TRBD1. The CDR3 spans 17 residues. With 5 bases clipped from V and 0 bases from J, the junction kept 11 bases outside the gene matches. Germline values: CDR1 SGHNT, CDR2 YENEEA. The CDR3 coding sequence is TGTGCCAGCAGCCGAAGTCGGGACAGTGGTAGCACAGATACGCAGTATTTT. The encoded protein is CASSRSRDSGSTDTQYF. The whole variable domain, remainder taken from reference TRBV11-3 and TRBJ2-3, is EAGVVQSPRYKIIEKKQPVAFWCNPISGHNTLYWYLQNLGQGPELLIRYENEEAVDDSQLPKDRFSAERLKGVDSTLKIQPAELGDSAVYLCASSRSRDSGSTDTQYFGPGTRLTVL.

The J gene is TRBJ2-2, the V gene TRBV7-9; 7 positions agree with TRBD1. CDR3 size: 16 residues. CDR1 SEHNR and CDR2 FQNEAQ come from the germline V gene (reference sequence). Losses at the gene ends were 4 bases for V and 7 bases for J; bases not matched to a gene: 12. CDR3: CASSSLGQKHGGELFF. In DNA form, the CDR3 reads TGTGCCAGCAGCTCCCTGGGACAGAAACACGGCGGGGAGCTGTTTTTT.

The CDR3 protein is CASRLGGAGDGTDTQYF. The CDR3, as DNA: TGTGCCAGCAGACTAGGGGGGGCGGGAGACGGCACAGATACGCAGTATTTT. This chain links TRBV7-2 with TRBJ2-3, with D perhaps TRBD2 (7 bases). This CDR3 is built from 17 residues. V was pared by 6 bases and J by 1 base, with 20 bases between. CDR1 and CDR2 (germline): SGHTA, FQGNSA.

V is TRBV2 and J is TRBJ1-2, with D unresolved. Trimming took 9 bases from V and 9 from J, leaving 20 bases between them. The CDR3 length is 13 residues. Germline-derived CDR1 and CDR2 are SNHLY and FYNNEI. The CDR3 here is CARIGVLASSYTF. In DNA form, the CDR3 reads TGTGCCAGAATTGGGGTTCTAGCCAGTAGCTACACCTTC.

The chain is built from TRBV7-6 and TRBJ2-5, with TRBD1 matching over 8 bases. Germline trimming cut 5 bases from V and 1 base from J; bases unmatched to any gene: 24. Germline V gene data show CDR1 as SGHVS and CDR2 as FNYEAQ. CDR3 length equals 21 residues. CDR3 sequence (DNA): TGTGCCAGCAGCCCCAATCCGGCCAGGGGGCGTCCTGGGGCCTCCCAAGAGACCCAGTACTTC. Protein: CASSPNPARGRPGASQETQYF.

V gene TRBV6-1 combines with J gene TRBJ2-5; the match to TRBD1 covers 9 bases. The trim removed 3 bases at V and 5 bases at J, leaving 10 bases unmatched. The CDR3 consists of 16 residues. Germline loops: CDR1 MNHNS, CDR2 SASEGT. Written as DNA, the CDR3 is TGTGCCAGCAGTGACCGGAAACAGGGGGCGGTGGAGACCCAGTACTTC. This encodes CASSDRKQGAVETQYF.

The CDR3 protein is CASSRAGAGELFF. CDR3 in DNA: TGTGCCAGCAGCCGAGCAGGGGCCGGGGAGCTGTTTTTT. The J gene is TRBJ2-2, the V gene TRBV3-1 (or the pseudogene TRBV3-2); TRBD1 is a possible D gene (6 bases). Trimming pared 4 bases from V and 6 bases from J, leaving 9 bases between. The length of the CDR3 is 13 residues. Germline CDR1 reads LGHDT; CDR2 reads YNNKEL (reference sequence).

This rearrangement joins TRBV19 to TRBJ2-5; 7 bases are a match to TRBD2. Unmatched junction bases numbered 5, after V lost 2 bases and J lost 2 bases. CDR1 and CDR2 from the germline V gene are LNHDA and SQIVND (reference sequence). This CDR3 comprises 15 residues. The CDR3 coding sequence is TGTGCCAGTAGTATAAACCGGGACTATCAAGAGACCCAGTACTTC. As protein: CASSINRDYQETQYF.

This clone was detected once. V usage is TRBV30 and J usage is TRBJ2-5, with D unclear. The CDR3 sequence is 11 residues long. Trimming took 4 bases from V and 2 from J, leaving 5 bases between them. CDR1 is GTSNPN, CDR2 SVGIG, per germline (reference sequence). CDR3 amino acids: CAWTLQETQYF. The CDR3 DNA is TGTGCCTGGACACTTCAAGAGACCCAGTACTTC.

J is TRBJ1-5 and V is TRBV28; a possible D gene is TRBD1 (5 bases). Trimming took 3 bases from V and 7 from J, leaving 19 bases between them. Per germline, CDR1 MDHEN and CDR2 SYDVKM. The CDR3 extends over 16 amino acids. CDR3 loop: CASSFFPGRGDQPQHF. The CDR3 region has the DNA TGTGCCAGCAGTTTTTTCCCAGGGCGGGGGGACCAGCCCCAGCATTTT.

The genes are TRBV7-2 and TRBJ2-1; 7 bases match TRBD2. With 6 bases clipped from V and 10 bases from J, the junction kept 18 bases outside the gene matches. The germline CDR1 and CDR2 sequences are SGHTA and FQGNSA. The CDR3 runs to 16 residues. The CDR3 protein is CASSPPGGFQRQEQFF. The CDR3 nucleotides read TGTGCCAGCAGTCCCCCGGGGGGATTCCAGCGACAAGAGCAGTTCTTC.

This rearrangement joins TRBV7-9 to TRBJ1-2; D is uncertain. V was shortened by 2 bases and J by 2 bases, with 9 bases between the two germline ends. Germline CDR1 reads SEHNR; CDR2 reads FQNEAQ (reference sequence). The CDR3 consists of 14 residues. The CDR3 sequence is CASSLIGRNYGYTF. In nucleotides, the CDR3 is TGTGCCAGCAGCTTAATCGGCAGGAACTATGGCTACACCTTC. The full variable domain, its missing parts supplied by reference TRBV7-9 and TRBJ1-2, is DTGVSQNPRHKITKRGQNVTFRCDPISEHNRLYWYRQTLGQGPEFLTYFQNEAQLEKSRLLSDRFSAERPKGSFSTLEIQRTEQGDSAMYLCASSLIGRNYGYTFGSGTRLTVV.

The gene calls are TRBV5-1 and TRBJ1-3; tentative D call: TRBD1 (6 bases). Germline V gene lookup returns CDR1 SGHRS and CDR2 YFSETQ. The CDR3 has 13 amino acids. V was cut by 3 bases and J by 9 bases, with 13 bases left in between. The CDR3 is CASSSSTQGTIYF. The CDR3, as DNA: TGCGCCAGCAGCTCTTCTACACAGGGCACCATATATTTT.

V gene TRBV5-4 combines with J gene TRBJ2-5, with 11 nucleotides matching TRBD2. The CDR3 sequence is 14 residues long. V lost 5 bases and J lost 5; bases outside the gene matches: 5. Germline CDR1 SGHNT, CDR2 YYREEE (reference sequence). The CDR3: CASSSGGAMETQYF. DNA of the CDR3: TGTGCCAGCAGTAGCGGGGGGGCCATGGAGACCCAGTACTTC.

This clone was counted between two and nine times. The chain uses TRBV27 and TRBJ2-3, with TRBD2 matching over 14 bases. The ends lost 8 bases at V and 7 bases at J; junction bases unmatched: 14. The CDR3 spans 17 residues. Germline lookup yields CDR1 MNHEY and CDR2 SMNVEV (reference sequence). CDR3 amino acids: CASETRQGLAGANTQYF. The CDR3 DNA follows: TGTGCCAGCGAAACTAGGCAGGGACTAGCGGGAGCTAATACGCAGTATTTT.

This chain joins TRBV6-5 and TRBJ2-3, with 7 bases lining up with TRBD2. CDR1 is MNHEY and CDR2 is SVGAGI in the germline V gene. The CDR3 has 15 amino acids. With V trimmed by 5 bases and J by 3 bases, 8 bases remained unmatched. The CDR3 region is CASSPQRGETDTQYF. CDR3 bases: TGTGCCAGCAGTCCCCAGCGGGGTGAAACAGATACGCAGTATTTT.

This clone was seen a few times. The chain recombines TRBV24-1 with TRBJ2-2; D is unresolved. Germline V lookup: CDR1 KGHDR, CDR2 SFDVKD. The V gene lost 2 bases and the J gene lost 5 bases, with 8 bases spanning the gap. CDR3 length: 14 residues. DNA for the CDR3: TGTGCCACCAGTGATTCCCCATTGACCGGGGAGCTGTTTTTT. Translated: CATSDSPLTGELFF.

This sequence joins TRBV10-1 and TRBJ1-2; no reliable D call. The V end was cut by 7 bases, the J end by 5 bases, with 11 bases between. The CDR3 runs to 12 residues. Per germline, CDR1 WNHNN and CDR2 SYGVQD (reference sequence). Written as DNA, the CDR3 is TGCGCCAGCATAGGACTATCGTATGGCTACACCTTC. It encodes CASIGLSYGYTF.

The CDR3 is CASSQEERELSYNEQFF. CDR3 DNA sequence: TGTGCCAGCAGCCAGGAAGAGCGGGAGCTCTCCTACAATGAGCAGTTCTTC. The chain couples TRBV14 to TRBJ2-1; TRBD2 matches at 8 bases. The germline V gene encodes CDR1 SGHDN and CDR2 FVKESK. The CDR3 spans 17 residues. Trimming at V came to 3 bases and at J to 0 bases, leaving 7 bases not matched to a gene.

This clone has just one count. The V call is TRBV9, the J call TRBJ2-7, with 7 nucleotides matching TRBD2. The CDR3 length is 13 residues. Germline values: CDR1 SGDLS, CDR2 YYNGEE. V lost 7 bases and J lost 4; bases outside the gene matches: 8. The CDR3 loop is CASGSRESYEQYV. The CDR3 DNA reads TGTGCCAGCGGGTCGCGGGAGTCGTACGAGCAGTACGTC.

The J gene is TRBJ2-6, the V gene TRBV28, with D possibly matching TRBD1 (6 bases). The CDR3 has 17 amino acids. Per germline, CDR1 MDHEN and CDR2 SYDVKM. Trimming left V 3 bases short and J 0 bases short, with 12 bases between. CDR3 DNA sequence: TGTGCCAGCAGTTTGCGGACAGTGAGCTCTGGGGCCAACGTCCTGACTTTC. This sequence encodes CASSLRTVSSGANVLTF. The full variable domain, its missing parts supplied by reference TRBV28 and TRBJ2-6, is DVKVTQSSRYLVKRTGEKVFLECVQDMDHENMFWYRQDPGLGLRLIYFSYDVKMKEKGDIPEGYSVSREKKERFSLILESASTNQTSMYLCASSLRTVSSGANVLTFGAGSRLTVL.

V gene TRBV7-2 combines with J gene TRBJ1-1, with D uncertain. Germline loops: CDR1 SGHTA, CDR2 FQGNSA. Trimming took 5 bases from V and 6 from J, leaving 16 bases between them. This CDR3 spans 14 amino acids. The CDR3 coding sequence is TGTGCCAGCAGCGCCCTGGGCCTCTTCGCTGAAGCTTTCTTT. It encodes CASSALGLFAEAFF. Full variable domain (remainder filled in from reference TRBV7-2 and TRBJ1-1): GAGVSQSPSNKVTEKGKDVELRCDPISGHTALYWYRQSLGQGLEFLIYFQGNSAPDKSGLPSDRFSAERTGGSVSTLTIQRTQQEDSAVYLCASSALGLFAEAFFGQGTRLTVV.

This clone showed up just once. The rearrangement links TRBV7-9 to TRBJ2-1; maybe TRBD1 (5 bases). The CDR3 is made up of 15 amino acids. From germline, CDR1 is SEHNR and CDR2 FQNEAQ (reference sequence). V was trimmed by 1 base and J by 6 bases, leaving 13 bases between them. As DNA, the CDR3 is TGTGCCAGCAGCTTAGTCCTACCAGGGATCAATGAGCAGTTCTTC. This codes for CASSLVLPGINEQFF.

This chain connects TRBV6-5 to TRBJ1-2, with D perhaps TRBD1 (5 bases). The V end was cut by 6 bases, the J end by 3 bases, with 11 bases between. Per the germline V gene, CDR1 is MNHEY and CDR2 is SVGAGI. The CDR3 is 13 residues long. The CDR3 sequence is CASRDDRYYGYTF. CDR3 bases: TGTGCCAGCAGAGACGACAGATACTATGGCTACACCTTC.

This chain joins TRBV5-5 and TRBJ1-6; TRBD1 matches at 7 bases. Germline loops: CDR1 SGHKS, CDR2 YYEKEE (reference sequence). CDR3 length: 16 residues. Trimming took 1 base from V and 7 from J; bases not matched to a gene: 8. The CDR3 is CASSLKSTGENSPLHF. CDR3 nucleotide sequence: TGTGCCAGCAGCTTGAAATCAACAGGGGAGAATTCACCCCTCCACTTT.

This sequence joins TRBV27 and TRBJ2-7, with TRBD1 matching over 11 bases. This CDR3 contains 17 residues. Trimming cost V 5 bases and J 2 bases; bases outside gene matches: 11. Germline loops: CDR1 MNHEY, CDR2 SMNVEV (reference sequence). As DNA, the CDR3 is TGTGCCAGCAGTAGGGACAGGGGGGTTCCAATCCCCTACGAGCAGTACTTC. Protein: CASSRDRGVPIPYEQYF.

This rearrangement joins TRBV6-2 or TRBV6-3 to TRBJ2-3, with 7 bases aligning to TRBD1. This CDR3 comprises 15 residues. The V segment lost 5 bases and the J segment 0 bases; nucleotides outside the gene matches: 5. Germline loops: CDR1 MNHEY, CDR2 SVGEGT. The CDR3 here is CASSMGQLSTDTQYF. The CDR3, as DNA: TGTGCCAGCAGTATGGGACAGCTTAGCACAGATACGCAGTATTTT.

The chain joins TRBV4-3 to TRBJ1-3; 9 bases line up with TRBD1. Germline lookup yields CDR1 LGHNA and CDR2 YSLEER. V was clipped by 5 bases and J by 2 bases; unmatched bases: 13. This CDR3 has 18 residues. The CDR3 here is CASSSPGTGGFPGNTIYF. The CDR3, as DNA: TGCGCCAGCAGCTCACCCGGTACAGGGGGCTTTCCTGGAAACACCATATATTTT.

The chain combines TRBV11-2 with TRBJ2-7, with TRBD1 identical over 12 bases. The CDR3 is 16 amino acids. The trim removed 2 bases at V and 4 bases at J, leaving 6 bases unmatched. The germline gives CDR1 SGHAT, CDR2 FQNNGV. The CDR3 bases are TGTGCCAGCAGCTTACTGGGACAGGGGGCGGGTTACGAGCAGTACTTC. Translated: CASSLLGQGAGYEQYF.

The chain is built from TRBV28 and TRBJ2-5; maybe TRBD2 (5 bases). The CDR3 is 15 residues long. Germline V CDR1 and CDR2: MDHEN, SYDVKM. The V gene lost 5 bases and the J gene lost 1 base, with 14 bases spanning the gap. The CDR3 sequence is CASSPERTGQETQYF. In DNA form, the CDR3 reads TGTGCCAGCAGTCCCGAGAGGACTGGCCAAGAGACCCAGTACTTC.